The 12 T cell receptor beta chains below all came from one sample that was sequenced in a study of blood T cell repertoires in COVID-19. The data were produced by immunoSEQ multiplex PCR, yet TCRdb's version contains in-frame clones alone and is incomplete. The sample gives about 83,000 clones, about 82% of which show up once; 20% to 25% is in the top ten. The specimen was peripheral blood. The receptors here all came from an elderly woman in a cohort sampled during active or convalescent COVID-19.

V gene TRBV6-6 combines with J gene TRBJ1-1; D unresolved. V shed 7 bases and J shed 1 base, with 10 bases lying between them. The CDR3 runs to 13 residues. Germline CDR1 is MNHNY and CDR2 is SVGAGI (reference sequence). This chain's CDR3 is CASTQHQNTEAFF. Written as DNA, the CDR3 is TGTGCCAGCACCCAACACCAGAACACTGAAGCTTTCTTT.

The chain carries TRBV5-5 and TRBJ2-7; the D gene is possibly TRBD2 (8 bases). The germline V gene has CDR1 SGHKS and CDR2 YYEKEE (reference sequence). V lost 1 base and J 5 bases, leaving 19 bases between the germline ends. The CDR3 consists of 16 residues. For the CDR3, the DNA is TGTGCCAGCAGCTTGAGGGGTCGGGAGGGGGCGCACGAGCAGTACGTC. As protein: CASSLRGREGAHEQYV.

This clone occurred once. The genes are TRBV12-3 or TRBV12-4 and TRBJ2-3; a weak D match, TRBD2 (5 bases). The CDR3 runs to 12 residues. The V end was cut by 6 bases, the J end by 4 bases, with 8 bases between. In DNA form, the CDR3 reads TGTGCCAGCAGCTCGGACTCAGATACGCAGTATTTT. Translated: CASSSDSDTQYF.

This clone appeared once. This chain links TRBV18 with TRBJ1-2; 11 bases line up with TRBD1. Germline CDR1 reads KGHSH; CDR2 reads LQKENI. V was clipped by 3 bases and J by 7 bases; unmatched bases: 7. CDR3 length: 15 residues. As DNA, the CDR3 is TGTGCCAGCTCACCGTCCGGACAGGGGGCGATTGGCTACACCTTC. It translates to CASSPSGQGAIGYTF.

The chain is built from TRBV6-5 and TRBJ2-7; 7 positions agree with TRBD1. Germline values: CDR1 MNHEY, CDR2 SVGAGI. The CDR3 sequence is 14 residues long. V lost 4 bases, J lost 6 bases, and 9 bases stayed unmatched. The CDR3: CASSSRQGSIEQYV. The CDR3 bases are TGTGCCAGCAGTTCCCGACAGGGTTCGATCGAGCAGTACGTC.

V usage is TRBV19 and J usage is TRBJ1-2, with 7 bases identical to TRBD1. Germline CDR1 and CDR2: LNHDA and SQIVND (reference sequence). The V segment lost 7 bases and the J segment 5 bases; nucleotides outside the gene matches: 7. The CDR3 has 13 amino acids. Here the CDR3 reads CASNSDRPYGYTF. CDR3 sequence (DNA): TGTGCCAGTAACTCGGACAGGCCGTATGGCTACACCTTC.

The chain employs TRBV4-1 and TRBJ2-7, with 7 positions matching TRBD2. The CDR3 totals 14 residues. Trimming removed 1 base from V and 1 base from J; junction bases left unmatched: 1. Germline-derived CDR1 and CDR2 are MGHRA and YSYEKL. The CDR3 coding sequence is TGCGCCAGCAGCCAAGTCGGGGGGTCCTACGAGCAGTACTTC. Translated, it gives CASSQVGGSYEQYF.

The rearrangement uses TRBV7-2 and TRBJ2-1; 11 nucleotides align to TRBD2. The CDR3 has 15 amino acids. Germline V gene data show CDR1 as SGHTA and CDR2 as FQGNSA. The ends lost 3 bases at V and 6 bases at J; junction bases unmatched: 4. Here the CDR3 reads CASSFSGRASNEQFF. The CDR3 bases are TGTGCCAGCAGCTTTAGCGGGAGGGCCTCCAATGAGCAGTTCTTC. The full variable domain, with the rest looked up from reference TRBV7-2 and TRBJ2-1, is GAGVSQSPSNKVTEKGKDVELRCDPISGHTALYWYRQSLGQGLEFLIYFQGNSAPDKSGLPSDRFSAERTGGSVSTLTIQRTQQEDSAVYLCASSFSGRASNEQFFGPGTRLTVL.

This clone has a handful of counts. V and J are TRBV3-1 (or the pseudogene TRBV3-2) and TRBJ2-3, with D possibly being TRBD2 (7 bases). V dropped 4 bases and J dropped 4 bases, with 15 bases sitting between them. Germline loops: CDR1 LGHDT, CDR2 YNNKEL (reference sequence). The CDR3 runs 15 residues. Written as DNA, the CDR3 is TGTGCCAGCAGCCTCTCTTGGGGGGGCCCAGATACGCAGTATTTT. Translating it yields CASSLSWGGPDTQYF.

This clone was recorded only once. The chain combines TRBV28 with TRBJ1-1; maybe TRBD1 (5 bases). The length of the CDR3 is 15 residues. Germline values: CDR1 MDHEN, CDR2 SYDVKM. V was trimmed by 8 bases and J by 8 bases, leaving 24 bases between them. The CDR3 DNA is TGTGCCAGCTCAGGGTTTTCCGCTCGACAACAAGAAGCTTTCTTT. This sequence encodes CASSGFSARQQEAFF.

CDR3 in DNA: TGTGCCAGTAGTATCTTAGGGGGTAGGGCTGAAGCTTTCTTT. It encodes CASSILGGRAEAFF. The chain is built from TRBV19 and TRBJ1-1, with D tentatively TRBD1 (6 bases). Trimming took 3 bases from V and 6 from J, leaving 14 bases between them. There are 14 residues in the CDR3. CDR1 LNHDA and CDR2 SQIVND come from the germline V gene (reference sequence).

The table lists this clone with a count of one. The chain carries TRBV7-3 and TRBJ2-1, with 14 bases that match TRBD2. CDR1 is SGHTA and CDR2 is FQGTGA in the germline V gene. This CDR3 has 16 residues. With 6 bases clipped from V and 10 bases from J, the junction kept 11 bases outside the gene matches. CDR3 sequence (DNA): TGTGCCAGCAGTAATACCGGGACTAGCGGGAGTCGGGAGCAGTTCTTC. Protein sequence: CASSNTGTSGSREQFF.